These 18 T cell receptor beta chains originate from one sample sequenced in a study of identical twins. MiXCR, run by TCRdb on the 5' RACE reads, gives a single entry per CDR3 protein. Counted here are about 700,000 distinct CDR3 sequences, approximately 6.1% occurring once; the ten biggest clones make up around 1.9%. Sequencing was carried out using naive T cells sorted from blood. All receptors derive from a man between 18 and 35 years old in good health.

CDR3 DNA: TGCGCCAGCAGCCAGGACCGGGAGCAAGACACAGATACGCAGTATTTT. It specifies CASSQDREQDTDTQYF. The chain joins TRBV5-1 to TRBJ2-3; D may be TRBD2 (6 bases). From germline, CDR1 is SGHRS and CDR2 YFSETQ. V lost 4 bases and J lost 2, with 17 bases in between. This CDR3 contains 16 residues.

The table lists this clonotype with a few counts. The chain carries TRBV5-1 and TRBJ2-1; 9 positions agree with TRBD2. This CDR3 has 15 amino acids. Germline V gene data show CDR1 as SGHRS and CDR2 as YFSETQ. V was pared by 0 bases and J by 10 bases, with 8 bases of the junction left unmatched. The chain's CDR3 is CASSLGLAGSKEQFF. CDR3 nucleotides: TGCGCCAGCAGCTTGGGTCTAGCGGGATCGAAGGAGCAGTTCTTC.

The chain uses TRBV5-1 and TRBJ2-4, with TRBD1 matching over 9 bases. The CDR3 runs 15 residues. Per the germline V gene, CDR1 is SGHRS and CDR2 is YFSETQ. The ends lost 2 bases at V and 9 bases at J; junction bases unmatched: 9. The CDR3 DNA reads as TGCGCCAGCAGCTTCGGGACAGGGTCCGAGACCATTCAGTACTTC. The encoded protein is CASSFGTGSETIQYF.

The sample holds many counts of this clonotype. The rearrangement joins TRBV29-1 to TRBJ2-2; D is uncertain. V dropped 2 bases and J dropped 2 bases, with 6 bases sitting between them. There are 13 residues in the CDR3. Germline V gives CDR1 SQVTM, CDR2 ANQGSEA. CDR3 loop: CSVETINTGELFF. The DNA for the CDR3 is TGCAGCGTTGAAACTATTAACACCGGGGAGCTGTTTTTT.

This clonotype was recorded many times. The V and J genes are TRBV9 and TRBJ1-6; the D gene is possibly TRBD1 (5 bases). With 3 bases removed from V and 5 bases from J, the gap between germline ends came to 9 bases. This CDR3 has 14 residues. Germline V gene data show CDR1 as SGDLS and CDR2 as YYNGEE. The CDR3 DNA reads TGTGCCAGCAGCGGGGACGGAGATAATTCACCCCTCCACTTT. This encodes CASSGDGDNSPLHF.

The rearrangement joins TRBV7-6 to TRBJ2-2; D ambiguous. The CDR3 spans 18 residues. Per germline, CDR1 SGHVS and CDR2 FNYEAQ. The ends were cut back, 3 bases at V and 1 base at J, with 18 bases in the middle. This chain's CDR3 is CASSFNPPDGRNTGELFF. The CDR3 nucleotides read TGTGCCAGCAGCTTTAACCCGCCGGACGGAAGGAACACCGGGGAGCTGTTTTTT.

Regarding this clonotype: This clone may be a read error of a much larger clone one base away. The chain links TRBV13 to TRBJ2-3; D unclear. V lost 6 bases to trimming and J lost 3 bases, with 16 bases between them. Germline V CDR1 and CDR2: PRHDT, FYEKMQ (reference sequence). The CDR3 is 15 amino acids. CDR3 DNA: TGTGCCAGCAGGTCCGCAGTAGTTAGTACAGATACGCAGTATTTT. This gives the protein CASRSAVVSTDTQYF.

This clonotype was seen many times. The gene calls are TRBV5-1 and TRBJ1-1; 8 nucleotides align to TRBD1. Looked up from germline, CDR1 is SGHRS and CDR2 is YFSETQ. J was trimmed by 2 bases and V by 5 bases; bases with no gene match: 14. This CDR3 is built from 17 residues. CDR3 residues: CASSRILLTGANTEAFF. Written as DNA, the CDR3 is TGCGCCAGCAGTAGGATCCTTTTGACAGGGGCCAACACTGAAGCTTTCTTT. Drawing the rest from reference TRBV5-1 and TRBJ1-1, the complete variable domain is KAGVTQTPRYLIKTRGQQVTLSCSPISGHRSVSWYQQTPGQGLQFLFEYFSETQRNKGNFPGRFSGRQFSNSRSEMNVSTLELGDSALYLCASSRILLTGANTEAFFGQGTRLTVV.

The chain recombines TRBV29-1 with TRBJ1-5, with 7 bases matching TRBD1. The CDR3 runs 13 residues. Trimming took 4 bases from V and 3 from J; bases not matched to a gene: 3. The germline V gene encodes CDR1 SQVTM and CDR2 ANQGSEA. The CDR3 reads CSVGDSPNQPQHF. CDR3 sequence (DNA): TGCAGCGTTGGGGACAGTCCCAATCAGCCCCAGCATTTT.

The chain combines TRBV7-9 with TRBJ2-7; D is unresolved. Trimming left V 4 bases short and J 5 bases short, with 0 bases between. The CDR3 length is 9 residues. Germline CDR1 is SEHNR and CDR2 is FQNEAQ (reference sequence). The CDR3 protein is CASSYEQYV. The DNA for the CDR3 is TGTGCCAGCAGCTACGAGCAGTACGTC.

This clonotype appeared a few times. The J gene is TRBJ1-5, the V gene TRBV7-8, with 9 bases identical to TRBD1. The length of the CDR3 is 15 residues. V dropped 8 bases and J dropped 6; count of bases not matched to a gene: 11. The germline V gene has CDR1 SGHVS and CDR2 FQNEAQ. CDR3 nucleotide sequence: TGTGCCAGCGGTACCGGGACAGGGATTGTTCAGCCCCAGCATTTT. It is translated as CASGTGTGIVQPQHF.

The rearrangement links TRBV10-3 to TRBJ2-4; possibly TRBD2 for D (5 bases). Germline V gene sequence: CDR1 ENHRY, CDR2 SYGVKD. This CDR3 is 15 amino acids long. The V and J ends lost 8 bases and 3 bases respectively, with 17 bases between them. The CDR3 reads CAISHTGVGKNIQYF. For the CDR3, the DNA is TGTGCCATCTCGCACACCGGGGTTGGCAAAAACATTCAGTACTTC.

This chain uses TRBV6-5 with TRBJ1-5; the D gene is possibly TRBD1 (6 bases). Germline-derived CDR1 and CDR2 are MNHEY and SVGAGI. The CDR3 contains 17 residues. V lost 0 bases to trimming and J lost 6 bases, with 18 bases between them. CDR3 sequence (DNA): TGTGCCAGCAGTTACTCGAGCGGTCAGGGGCTAGGTCAGCCCCAGCATTTT. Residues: CASSYSSGQGLGQPQHF.

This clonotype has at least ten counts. The chain's CDR3 is CSARGMNTGELFF. CDR3 nucleotide sequence: TGCAGTGCTAGAGGGATGAACACCGGGGAGCTGTTTTTT. This rearrangement joins TRBV20-1 to TRBJ2-2, with D unclear. V was shortened by 1 base and J by 1 base, with 4 bases between the two germline ends. There are 13 residues in the CDR3. CDR1 and CDR2 (germline): DFQATT, SNEGSKA (reference sequence).

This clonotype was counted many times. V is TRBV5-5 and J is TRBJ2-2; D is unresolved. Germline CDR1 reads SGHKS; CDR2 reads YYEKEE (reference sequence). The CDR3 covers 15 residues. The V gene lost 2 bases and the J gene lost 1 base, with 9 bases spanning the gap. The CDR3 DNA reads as TGTGCCAGCAGCTTCGTAGCCTTGAACACCGGGGAGCTGTTTTTT. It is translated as CASSFVALNTGELFF. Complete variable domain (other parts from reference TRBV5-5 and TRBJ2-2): DAGVTQSPTHLIKTRGQQVTLRCSPISGHKSVSWYQQVLGQGPQFIFQYYEKEERGRGNFPDRFSARQFPNYSSELNVNALLLGDSALYLCASSFVALNTGELFFGEGSRLTVL.

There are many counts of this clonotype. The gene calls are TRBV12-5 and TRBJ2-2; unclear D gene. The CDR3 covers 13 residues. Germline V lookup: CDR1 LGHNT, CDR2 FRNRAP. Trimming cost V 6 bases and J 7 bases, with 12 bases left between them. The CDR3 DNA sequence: TGTGCTAGTGGCCAGAAGAGAGTCGGGGAGCTGTTTTTT. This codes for CASGQKRVGELFF. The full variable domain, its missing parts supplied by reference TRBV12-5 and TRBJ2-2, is DARVTQTPRHKVTEMGQEVTMRCQPILGHNTVFWYRQTMMQGLELLAYFRNRAPLDDSGMPKDRFSAEMPDATLATLKIQPSEPRDSAVYFCASGQKRVGELFFGEGSRLTVL.

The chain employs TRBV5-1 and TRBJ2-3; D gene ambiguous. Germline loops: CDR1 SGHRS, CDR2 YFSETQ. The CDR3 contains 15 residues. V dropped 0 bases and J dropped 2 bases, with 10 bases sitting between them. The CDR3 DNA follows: TGCGCCAGCAGCTTGGAGGCCAGCCACACAGATACGCAGTATTTT. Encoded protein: CASSLEASHTDTQYF.

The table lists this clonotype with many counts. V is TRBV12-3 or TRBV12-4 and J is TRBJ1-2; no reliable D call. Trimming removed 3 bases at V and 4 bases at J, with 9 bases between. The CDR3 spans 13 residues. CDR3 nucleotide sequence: TGTGCCAGCAGTTTTTCGGGGTCCTATGGCTACACCTTC. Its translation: CASSFSGSYGYTF.